This TCR beta chain was recovered during a study of blood T cell repertoires in COVID-19. Background on the study: Samples of COVID-19 (acute and convalescent) were obtained from the United States, Italy and Spain. Sources were T cells, B-cell-depleted T cells, or PBMCs; the material itself was cDNA or gDNA.

As handled by the study authors: Researchers report that nucleated cell counts were estimated from reference gene primer amplification. Sequenced by immunoSEQ multiplex PCR; TCRdb stores in-frame clones only, minus some. V, J and clone size reflect that table, while D and trimming were determined from the DNA. Of about 55,000 clones in the sample, about nine tenths were seen once. CDR3 size: 10 residues. Germline CDR1 reads SNHLY; CDR2 reads FYNNEI. The V and J ends lost 6 bases and 11 bases respectively, with 10 bases between them. This clone counts as medium-sized. At the DNA level, this CDR3 is encoded by other sequences in the same sample as well.

The chain has TRBV2 and TRBJ1-1; D unclear. The TCR was taken from a man older than 75 with acute or convalescent COVID-19. The specimen sequenced was peripheral blood. CDR3 DNA: TGTGCCAGCAGCAGTGGGGAGGCTTTCTTT. As protein: CASSSGEAFF.